Presented here are 3 T cell receptor beta chains from one specimen sequenced in a study of a mutant IDH1 vaccine in newly diagnosed glioma. The antigens for these receptors are not known. Time point given: week 5, during vaccination. With topical imiquimod, each dose of the vaccine consisted of 300 ug of mutant IDH1 20-mer peptide. Sequenced by immunoSEQ multiplex PCR; TCRdb stores in-frame clones only, minus some. The profile shows about 40,000 clones, 91% of them singletons. This sample comprised PBMCs, obtained from a glioma patient whose treatment included an IDH1 peptide vaccine. The receptors originated from a man in his forties or fifties with glioma.

This chain links TRBV4-1 with TRBJ2-7; TRBD1 matches at 7 bases. Losses at the gene ends were 2 bases for V and 3 bases for J; bases not matched to a gene: 10. Germline CDR1 MGHRA, CDR2 YSYEKL. This CDR3 comprises 16 residues. CDR3 loop: CASSQPGTDGIYEQYF. In DNA form, the CDR3 reads TGCGCCAGCAGCCAACCAGGGACAGACGGTATCTACGAGCAGTACTTC.

This clone was seen only once. The chain couples TRBV11-2 to TRBJ2-2, with 9 bases aligning to TRBD1. The V gene's germline CDR1 is SGHAT and CDR2 FQNNGV. CDR3 length equals 15 residues. V shed 5 bases and J 6 bases; nucleotides not matched to a gene: 7. As DNA, the CDR3 is TGTGCCAGCAGCCAGGGACAGGGAGGGTCCGGGGAGCTGTTTTTT. Translated, it gives CASSQGQGGSGELFF.

This chain links TRBV2 with TRBJ2-7; perhaps TRBD2 as D (6 bases). There are 13 residues in the CDR3. Trimming pared 10 bases from V and 4 bases from J, leaving 17 bases between. Germline V gene sequence: CDR1 SNHLY, CDR2 FYNNEI. CDR3 amino acids: CATEGQAGYEQYF. The CDR3 nucleotides read TGTGCCACCGAAGGCCAAGCGGGTTACGAGCAGTACTTC. Combining the CDR3 with reference TRBV2 and TRBJ2-7 gives the whole variable domain EPEVTQTPSHQVTQMGQEVILRCVPISNHLYFYWYRQILGQKVEFLVSFYNNEISEKSEIFDDQFSVERPDGSNFTLKIRSTKLEDSAMYFCATEGQAGYEQYFGPGTRLTVT.